The 21 T cell receptor beta chains below come from one sample, sequenced in a study of T cells after yellow fever vaccination. TCRdb re-called the 5' RACE reads with MiXCR, one entry per CDR3 protein. The sample holds hundreds of thousands of distinct CDR3 sequences, approximately 8% seen once. The source was PBMCs, collected approximately 40 days after the first yellow fever vaccination. These receptors originate from a man aged 18 to 30 who received the YFV17D yellow fever vaccine.

This rearrangement joins TRBV6-1 to TRBJ1-2; maybe TRBD1 (6 bases). V was pared by 6 bases and J by 4 bases, with 15 bases between. The germline CDR1 and CDR2 sequences are MNHNS and SASEGT. CDR3 length equals 14 residues. The CDR3 sequence is CASRMDRASYGYTF. The CDR3 DNA is TGTGCCAGCAGAATGGACAGAGCCAGCTATGGCTACACCTTC.

In its sample, this clonotype was seen a few times. This chain uses TRBV9 with TRBJ1-3; maybe TRBD1 (5 bases). The ends were cut back, 0 bases at V and 8 bases at J, with 12 bases in the middle. Germline CDR1 SGDLS, CDR2 YYNGEE. This CDR3 contains 14 residues. CDR3: CASSVDSGSDTIYF. Written as DNA, the CDR3 is TGTGCCAGCAGCGTAGATTCAGGGTCGGACACCATATATTTT.

In its sample, this clonotype was seen many times. In nucleotides, the CDR3 is TGTGCCAGCAGCCCAGGGGGAGGATATGGCTACACCTTC. Its translation: CASSPGGGYGYTF. The V and J genes are TRBV7-6 and TRBJ1-2; TRBD1 matches 7 bases. The germline CDR1 and CDR2 sequences are SGHVS and FNYEAQ. The CDR3 is 13 amino acids. V lost 5 bases, J lost 5 bases, and 5 bases stayed unmatched.

This clonotype was seen many times. The chain uses TRBV7-2 and TRBJ2-4; D might be TRBD1 (6 bases). Germline values: CDR1 SGHTA, CDR2 FQGNSA. The CDR3 totals 15 residues. Between the trimmed V and J ends, which lost 6 bases and 0 bases, there was a span of 12 bases. This chain's CDR3 is CASRSTGLAKNIQYF. The DNA for the CDR3 is TGTGCCAGCAGATCAACAGGGCTAGCCAAAAACATTCAGTACTTC. The variable domain in full, with the rest retrieved from reference TRBV7-2 and TRBJ2-4, is GAGVSQSPSNKVTEKGKDVELRCDPISGHTALYWYRQSLGQGLEFLIYFQGNSAPDKSGLPSDRFSAERTGGSVSTLTIQRTQQEDSAVYLCASRSTGLAKNIQYFGAGTRLSVL.

This rearrangement joins TRBV29-1 to TRBJ2-3, with TRBD2 matching 9 bases. The germline gives CDR1 SQVTM, CDR2 ANQGSEA. The CDR3 runs to 15 residues. Trimming at V came to 7 bases and at J to 3 bases, leaving 11 bases not matched to a gene. The CDR3 DNA reads as TGCAGCGCATCCCCGACTAGCGGATTTACAGATACGCAGTATTTT. Translating gives CSASPTSGFTDTQYF.

This clonotype was recorded at least ten times. The J gene is TRBJ2-2, the V gene TRBV5-1, with D tentatively TRBD2 (5 bases). With 0 bases removed from V and 1 base from J, the gap between germline ends came to 10 bases. CDR1 and CDR2 from the germline V gene are SGHRS and YFSETQ. There are 16 residues in the CDR3. The DNA for the CDR3 is TGCGCCAGCAGCTTGGAGGCCGGGGTGAACACCGGGGAGCTGTTTTTT. Translating gives CASSLEAGVNTGELFF.

This clonotype was detected many times. V usage is TRBV11-2 and J usage is TRBJ2-1; D is unclear. Trimming took 1 base from V and 0 from J, leaving 4 bases between them. Germline V lookup: CDR1 SGHAT, CDR2 FQNNGV. The CDR3 length is 14 residues. CDR3 loop: CASSLVLSYNEQFF. CDR3 nucleotides: TGTGCCAGCAGCTTAGTGCTCTCCTACAATGAGCAGTTCTTC.

V is TRBV19 and J is TRBJ1-1; 8 bases agree with TRBD1. V lost 0 bases to trimming and J lost 8 bases; unmatched junction nucleotides: 5. CDR1 is LNHDA and CDR2 is SQIVND in the germline V gene (reference sequence). There are 14 residues in the CDR3. CDR3: CASSIEDRDEEAFF. Here the CDR3 DNA reads TGTGCCAGTAGTATAGAGGACAGGGACGAGGAAGCTTTCTTT.

The table lists this clonotype with many counts. V usage is TRBV7-8 and J usage is TRBJ2-2; D possibly corresponds to TRBD1 (5 bases). Trimming took off 3 bases at V and 5 bases at J, with 10 bases between the two ends. This CDR3 is 14 amino acids long. Looked up from germline, CDR1 is SGHVS and CDR2 is FQNEAQ. The CDR3 DNA reads TGTGCCAGCAGCTTGCCAGGGCTAACCGGGGAGCTGTTTTTT. The encoded protein is CASSLPGLTGELFF.

This clonotype occurred a few times. V usage is TRBV11-3 and J usage is TRBJ2-5; tentatively, D is TRBD2 (5 bases). Germline V gene data show CDR1 as SGHNT and CDR2 as YENEEA. Trimming shortened V by 4 bases and J by 5 bases, and 14 bases separated the two germline ends. The CDR3 runs 14 residues. The CDR3 region has the DNA TGTGCCAGCAGCTCCCCCATCGGGGAGGAGACCCAGTACTTC. Protein: CASSSPIGEETQYF.

Only a few counts were recorded for this clonotype. In DNA, the CDR3 is TGTGCCAGCTCCCACCGAGCACTAGCGGGGGGACGAGAGACCCAGTACTTC. Translated: CASSHRALAGGRETQYF. The chain uses TRBV3-1 and TRBJ2-5; 12 bases align to TRBD2. The CDR3 covers 17 residues. Trimming cost V 8 bases and J 4 bases; bases outside gene matches: 14. The germline CDR1 and CDR2 sequences are LGHDT and YNNKEL (reference sequence).

This chain joins TRBV20-1 and TRBJ1-5, with D maybe TRBD1 (5 bases). Trimming took 4 bases from V and 5 from J, leaving 12 bases between them. CDR1 and CDR2 (germline): DFQATT, SNEGSKA (reference sequence). This CDR3 is built from 13 residues. CDR3: CSATVGLDQPQHF. In nucleotides, the CDR3 is TGCAGTGCTACCGTGGGACTAGATCAGCCCCAGCATTTT.

This clonotype was counted ten times or more. The chain has TRBV5-1 and TRBJ2-3; possible D gene TRBD1, 6 bases. The CDR3 runs to 15 residues. Looked up from germline, CDR1 is SGHRS and CDR2 is YFSETQ. V dropped 5 bases and J dropped 2 bases, with 15 bases sitting between them. The CDR3 nucleotides are TGCGCCAGCAGGAACGGGACAAATCCCACAGATACGCAGTATTTT. This encodes CASRNGTNPTDTQYF.

This clonotype was found a few times. This chain connects TRBV29-1 to TRBJ2-6; D gene uncertain. V lost 4 bases and J lost 0, with 16 bases in between. This CDR3 contains 17 residues. Germline-derived CDR1 and CDR2 are SQVTM and ANQGSEA. CDR3 sequence: CSVARPPLTSGANVLTF. Written as DNA, the CDR3 is TGCAGCGTTGCGCGGCCACCACTGACCTCTGGGGCCAACGTCCTGACTTTC.

CDR3 DNA sequence: TGTGCCAGCAGCGTAGGGGAAGCCTACAATGAGCAGTTCTTC. Its translation is CASSVGEAYNEQFF. The rearrangement joins TRBV9 to TRBJ2-1; D ambiguous. V was trimmed by 0 bases and J by 2 bases, leaving 6 bases between them. The CDR3 spans 14 residues. Germline-derived CDR1 and CDR2 are SGDLS and YYNGEE.

The V gene is TRBV12-3 or TRBV12-4, the J gene TRBJ1-5, with 10 bases that match TRBD1. With V trimmed by 6 bases and J by 6 bases, 8 bases remained unmatched. The CDR3 has 15 residues. CDR3 loop: CASSSGTGVGQPQHF. The CDR3 DNA reads TGTGCCAGCAGCTCCGGGACAGGGGTCGGTCAGCCCCAGCATTTT.

The J gene is TRBJ1-3, the V gene TRBV4-1, with D unresolved. The CDR3 has 16 amino acids. Per the germline V gene, CDR1 is MGHRA and CDR2 is YSYEKL. V lost 1 base to trimming and J lost 0 bases, with 10 bases between them. The CDR3, as DNA: TGCGCCAGCAGCCAAGGTCACGGACCCTCTGGAAACACCATATATTTT. Translation gives CASSQGHGPSGNTIYF.

This clonotype was counted only a few times. CDR3 nucleotides: TGTGCCAGCACTCTAGGGAGCAATCAGCCCCAGCATTTT. As protein: CASTLGSNQPQHF. The chain couples TRBV5-5 to TRBJ1-5; D is unresolved. Germline values: CDR1 SGHKS, CDR2 YYEKEE (reference sequence). V shed 6 bases and J shed 1 base, with 8 bases lying between them. The CDR3 is 13 residues long.

The J gene is TRBJ1-4, the V gene TRBV12-3 or TRBV12-4; D call uncertain. CDR3 size: 13 residues. Deletions cut 7 bases from V and 8 bases from J, with 14 bases between. CDR3: CASTPGGPEKLFF. CDR3 bases: TGTGCCAGCACCCCGGGAGGGCCCGAAAAACTGTTTTTT.

In this sample, this clonotype turned up many times. The rearrangement uses TRBV5-4 and TRBJ2-5, with D possibly matching TRBD1 (6 bases). CDR1 is SGHNT, CDR2 YYREEE, per germline (reference sequence). CDR3 size: 13 residues. Between the trimmed V and J ends, which lost 4 bases and 4 bases, there was a span of 11 bases. DNA of the CDR3: TGTGCCAGCAGCGTACAGGGCGGAGAGACCCAGTACTTC. It is translated as CASSVQGGETQYF.

In this sample, this clonotype turned up a few times. The rearrangement uses TRBV7-3 and TRBJ1-1, with unresolved D. Germline CDR1 is SGHTA and CDR2 is FQGTGA. V lost 5 bases to trimming and J lost 4 bases, with 11 bases between them. CDR3 length equals 13 residues. The CDR3 coding sequence is TGTGCCAGCAGCCCCCAATCTTTCACTGAAGCTTTCTTT. Translation gives CASSPQSFTEAFF.